This T cell receptor (beta chain) came from a study of blood T cell repertoires in COVID-19. Germline V gene lookup returns CDR1 MDHEN and CDR2 SYDVKM. CDR3 length: 17 amino acids. The V end lost 2 bases, the J end lost 5 bases, and 18 bases lay between the germline ends. Authors' analysis steps: Quantification of nucleated cells was approximated via reference gene primer amplification. Sequenced by immunoSEQ multiplex PCR; TCRdb stores in-frame clones only, minus some. That table furnishes V, J and clone size, whereas the DNA furnished D and trimming. The table shows about 170,000 clones, with 82% occurring only once.

The sample was peripheral blood. The chain has TRBV28 and TRBJ1-4; D perhaps matches TRBD1 (6 bases). The sequence came from a woman older than 75 with active or convalescent COVID-19. CDR3 residues: CASSLMSGGAPNEKLFF. The CDR3 DNA reads TGTGCCAGCAGTTTAATGTCGGGGGGCGCCCCCAATGAAAAACTGTTTTTT.